This entry lists 24 T cell receptor beta chains sequenced from one sample in a study of blood T cell repertoires in COVID-19. The table came from immunoSEQ multiplex PCR; TCRdb's copy has only in-frame clones and leaves some out. The sample records hundreds of thousands of clones, around four fifths being singletons. Sequenced material: peripheral blood. The receptor source for this set is a man older than 75 with acute or convalescent COVID-19.

The chain has TRBV30 and TRBJ2-3, with TRBD2 identical over 10 bases. The CDR3 is 17 residues long. The germline V gene encodes CDR1 GTSNPN and CDR2 SVGIG (reference sequence). V shed 0 bases, J shed 4 bases, and the junction held 10 bases outside the gene matches. CDR3 loop: CAWSVHPSGSWADTQYF. CDR3 DNA: TGTGCCTGGAGTGTACACCCTAGCGGGAGTTGGGCAGATACGCAGTATTTT.

The J gene is TRBJ1-6, the V gene TRBV5-1; 12 nucleotides align to TRBD1. Germline V lookup: CDR1 SGHRS, CDR2 YFSETQ. The V segment lost 4 bases and the J segment 0 bases; nucleotides outside the gene matches: 8. CDR3 length: 19 residues. The CDR3 DNA reads as TGCGCCAGCAGCCGTATGGGACAGGGGGCGAGCTCCTATAATTCACCCCTCCACTTT. It encodes CASSRMGQGASSYNSPLHF. The full variable domain, in which reference TRBV5-1 and TRBJ1-6 provide the parts outside the CDR3, is KAGVTQTPRYLIKTRGQQVTLSCSPISGHRSVSWYQQTPGQGLQFLFEYFSETQRNKGNFPGRFSGRQFSNSRSEMNVSTLELGDSALYLCASSRMGQGASSYNSPLHFGNGTRLTVT.

This clone was detected a few times. The J gene is TRBJ1-6, the V gene TRBV2; D remains unclear. This CDR3 spans 13 amino acids. CDR1 and CDR2 (germline): SNHLY, FYNNEI. V lost 4 bases, J lost 7 bases, and 8 bases lay in between. The chain's CDR3 is CASSVRENSPLHF. CDR3 coding DNA: TGTGCCAGCAGTGTTCGGGAGAATTCACCCCTCCACTTT.

V is TRBV7-9 and J is TRBJ1-5; 9 positions agree with TRBD1. CDR1 and CDR2 from the germline V gene are SEHNR and FQNEAQ (reference sequence). V shed 3 bases and J 3 bases; nucleotides not matched to a gene: 3. CDR3 size: 15 residues. As DNA, the CDR3 is TGTGCCAGCAGCTTGGGACAGGGTTACAATCAGCCCCAGCATTTT. Its translation is CASSLGQGYNQPQHF.

The V gene is TRBV5-1, the J gene TRBJ2-3; 10 bases line up with TRBD2. The germline gives CDR1 SGHRS, CDR2 YFSETQ. This CDR3 is 17 amino acids long. J was trimmed by 4 bases and V by 1 base; bases with no gene match: 9. In DNA, the CDR3 is TGCGCCAGCAGCTTGCTTCTAGCGGGAGTGGGCGCAGATACGCAGTATTTT. It specifies CASSLLLAGVGADTQYF.

The rearrangement links TRBV12-3 or TRBV12-4 to TRBJ2-7; D possibly corresponds to TRBD2 (5 bases). CDR3 length equals 12 residues. The V end was cut by 7 bases, the J end by 7 bases, with 14 bases between. As DNA, the CDR3 is TGTGCCAGCAATGCGGGCCCCGGGGAGCAGTACTTC. Translation gives CASNAGPGEQYF.

The CDR3 DNA reads as TGTGCCAGCAGTTACCCGAGACAGGGAATATTTGGCTACACCTTC. It translates to CASSYPRQGIFGYTF. The chain couples TRBV6-5 to TRBJ1-2; TRBD1 matches 7 bases. V shed 2 bases, J shed 7 bases, and the junction held 10 bases outside the gene matches. This CDR3 is built from 15 residues. Germline V CDR1 and CDR2: MNHEY, SVGAGI.

This clone was seen a few times. This rearrangement joins TRBV7-9 to TRBJ1-5; D remains ambiguous. This CDR3 comprises 13 residues. V was shortened by 3 bases and J by 6 bases, with 9 bases between the two germline ends. CDR1 and CDR2 (germline): SEHNR, FQNEAQ (reference sequence). In DNA form, the CDR3 reads TGTGCCAGCAGCTTGGGAGATCTTCAGCCCCAGCATTTT. Translating it yields CASSLGDLQPQHF.

The rearrangement joins TRBV4-1 to TRBJ2-2, with 9 bases fitting TRBD2. CDR1 is MGHRA, CDR2 YSYEKL, per germline. This CDR3 is built from 16 residues. V gave up 4 bases and J gave up 4 bases; unmatched junction bases: 7. Here the CDR3 reads CASSLRSGGPTGELFF. The CDR3 nucleotides are TGCGCCAGCAGCCTTCGGAGCGGGGGGCCCACCGGGGAGCTGTTTTTT.

The chain has TRBV6-5 and TRBJ1-5, with D possibly being TRBD1 (6 bases). This CDR3 has 16 amino acids. Trimming stripped 3 bases from V and 5 bases from J, with 17 bases between. The germline CDR1 and CDR2 sequences are MNHEY and SVGAGI. CDR3 sequence (DNA): TGTGCCAGCAGTTATAATCTCGTTGCAGGGGATCAGCCCCAGCATTTT. It encodes CASSYNLVAGDQPQHF.

V usage is TRBV9 and J usage is TRBJ1-6; D is perhaps TRBD1 (5 bases). This CDR3 has 14 residues. V was clipped by 4 bases and J by 10 bases, with 15 bases between them. Looked up from germline, CDR1 is SGDLS and CDR2 is YYNGEE. CDR3 DNA sequence: TGTGCCAGCAGCCCCCGGGGGGGGGAATCACCCCTCCACTTT. This sequence encodes CASSPRGGESPLHF.

This sequence joins TRBV12-3 or TRBV12-4 and TRBJ1-3; D uncertain. V lost 5 bases, J lost 14 bases, and 16 bases lay in between. The CDR3 contains 12 residues. Here the CDR3 reads CASSPGALRVYF. For the CDR3, the DNA is TGTGCCAGCAGTCCAGGCGCCCTACGCGTATATTTT.

The chain links TRBV12-3 or TRBV12-4 to TRBJ2-7, with D perhaps TRBD1 (6 bases). Trimming removed 6 bases from V and 9 bases from J, with 18 bases in between. The CDR3 loop spans 13 amino acids. Written as DNA, the CDR3 is TGTGCCAGCAGCCCCACAGGGAGTAATAGGCAGTACTTC. This translates into CASSPTGSNRQYF.

This clone was detected ten times or more. The genes are TRBV29-1 and TRBJ2-5; the D gene is possibly TRBD2 (7 bases). The V gene lost 6 bases and the J gene lost 5 bases, with 16 bases spanning the gap. Germline-derived CDR1 and CDR2 are SQVTM and ANQGSEA. CDR3 length: 13 residues. CDR3 DNA: TGCAGCGTGAACGGGGGGCGGGGTGAGACCCAGTACTTC. Translation gives CSVNGGRGETQYF.

The chain has TRBV16 and TRBJ2-1; 10 bases fit TRBD2. This CDR3 spans 16 amino acids. V shed 7 bases, J shed 0 bases, and the junction held 6 bases outside the gene matches. Per the germline V gene, CDR1 is KGHSY and CDR2 is FQNENV. This CDR3 is CASTQPSGSSYNEQFF. For the CDR3, the DNA is TGTGCCAGCACCCAGCCTAGCGGGAGCTCCTACAATGAGCAGTTCTTC.

This sequence joins TRBV21-1 and TRBJ2-7; the table's D call, TRBD1, has no DNA check behind it. TRBV21-1 is termed a pseudogene. The CDR3 is 16 amino acids. This CDR3 reads CASSQMLGQGQYEQYF. The CDR3, as DNA: TGTGCCAGCAGCCAAATGTTGGGACAGGGTCAGTACGAGCAGTACTTC.

This chain joins TRBV5-1 and TRBJ1-2, with D hard to call. This CDR3 spans 13 amino acids. The V gene's germline CDR1 is SGHRS and CDR2 YFSETQ. With 0 bases removed from V and 8 bases from J, the gap between germline ends came to 11 bases. CDR3 bases: TGCGCCAGCAGCTTGGACGAGGGAGACGGCTACACCTTC. This encodes CASSLDEGDGYTF.

This chain uses TRBV6-5 with TRBJ2-7; maybe TRBD1 (6 bases). Germline V gene data show CDR1 as MNHEY and CDR2 as SVGAGI. Trimming left V 2 bases short and J 3 bases short, with 14 bases between. This CDR3 has 15 amino acids. The CDR3 here is CASSYQGSTRYEQYF. The CDR3 DNA sequence: TGTGCCAGCAGTTACCAGGGGTCAACCCGCTACGAGCAGTACTTC.

The chain joins TRBV19 to TRBJ1-2; unclear D gene. Trimming pared 8 bases from V and 3 bases from J, leaving 10 bases between. The CDR3 is 12 residues long. Per the germline V gene, CDR1 is LNHDA and CDR2 is SQIVND (reference sequence). The CDR3 region is CASRLLDYGYTF. CDR3 DNA sequence: TGTGCCAGTCGACTGTTGGACTATGGCTACACCTTC.

The rearrangement joins TRBV5-4 to TRBJ2-1, with a weak D call TRBD1 (5 bases). Germline V gene sequence: CDR1 SGHNT, CDR2 YYREEE (reference sequence). V lost 0 bases and J 4 bases, leaving 14 bases between the germline ends. This CDR3 spans 16 amino acids. This CDR3 reads CASSLGQIIYYNEQFF. As DNA, the CDR3 is TGTGCCAGCAGCTTGGGACAGATTATCTATTACAATGAGCAGTTCTTC.

This clone was counted between two and nine times. The chain recombines TRBV7-9 with TRBJ2-1; 9 bases fit TRBD1. Per germline, CDR1 SEHNR and CDR2 FQNEAQ (reference sequence). This CDR3 has 15 residues. With V trimmed by 7 bases and J by 6 bases, 10 bases remained unmatched. The CDR3 DNA reads TGTGCCAGCACCGTGGACAGGGGAGGATCCAATGAGCAGTTCTTC. Amino acid sequence: CASTVDRGGSNEQFF.

This clone has just a few counts. CDR3 in amino acids: CASSLGTPGTDTQYF. CDR3 nucleotides: TGTGCCAGCAGCTTGGGGACACCGGGCACAGATACGCAGTATTTT. V usage is TRBV5-4 and J usage is TRBJ2-3, with a weak D call TRBD1 (5 bases). From germline, CDR1 is SGHNT and CDR2 YYREEE (reference sequence). V lost 0 bases, J lost 1 base, and 9 bases lay in between. The CDR3 spans 15 residues.

The V and J genes are TRBV18 and TRBJ2-7, with 8 positions matching TRBD2. J lost 3 bases, V lost 3 bases, and 4 bases had no gene match. CDR3 length: 14 amino acids. Germline V lookup: CDR1 KGHSH, CDR2 LQKENI. DNA for the CDR3: TGTGCCAGCTCACCGAACCTAGCGGGCTACGAGCAGTACTTC. It is translated as CASSPNLAGYEQYF.

The chain is built from TRBV27 and TRBJ1-5, with D possibly TRBD1 on 5 matching bases. Germline lookup yields CDR1 MNHEY and CDR2 SMNVEV (reference sequence). V was shortened by 8 bases and J by 5 bases, with 22 bases between the two germline ends. This CDR3 spans 16 amino acids. CDR3 loop: CASGPQGRGRDQPQHF. The CDR3 DNA reads TGTGCCAGCGGACCTCAGGGAAGGGGAAGAGATCAGCCCCAGCATTTT.